This T cell receptor (beta chain) was identified in a study of T cells in Graves' hyperthyroidism and ophthalmopathy. Notes on the study in general: Prediction of ophthalmopathy progression came a median 6.5 months pre-onset.

Researchers amplified the TCR beta CDR3 regions from RNA transcripts. HTBI primers were used for first-round RT-PCR of the TCR CDR3. TCRdb passed the multiplex PCR reads through MiXCR, listing each CDR3 protein once. The sample holds around 300,000 distinct CDR3 sequences, less than 30% seen once. Investigators excluded patients with uncontrolled infection, other autoimmune disease, pregnancy or lactation. First hyperthyroidism diagnosis is when the blood sample was obtained, before any ophthalmopathy symptoms. The authors obtained PBMCs from roughly 10 ml of fresh peripheral blood. CDR3 length: 18 amino acids. V lost 5 bases, J lost 5 bases, and 18 bases stayed unmatched. CDR1 is MDHEN, CDR2 SYDVKM, per germline. On this clonotype itself: Its antigen is not known.

The chain joins TRBV28 to TRBJ2-5, with TRBD1 identical over 9 bases. The receptor's source is a man aged 35 to 55 with Graves' hyperthyroidism that later progressed to Graves' ophthalmopathy. Sequenced material: blood. This CDR3 is CASSPIPMAGTGSETQYF. The DNA of the CDR3 is TGTGCCAGCAGTCCCATCCCCATGGCCGGGACAGGGTCCGAGACCCAGTACTTC.